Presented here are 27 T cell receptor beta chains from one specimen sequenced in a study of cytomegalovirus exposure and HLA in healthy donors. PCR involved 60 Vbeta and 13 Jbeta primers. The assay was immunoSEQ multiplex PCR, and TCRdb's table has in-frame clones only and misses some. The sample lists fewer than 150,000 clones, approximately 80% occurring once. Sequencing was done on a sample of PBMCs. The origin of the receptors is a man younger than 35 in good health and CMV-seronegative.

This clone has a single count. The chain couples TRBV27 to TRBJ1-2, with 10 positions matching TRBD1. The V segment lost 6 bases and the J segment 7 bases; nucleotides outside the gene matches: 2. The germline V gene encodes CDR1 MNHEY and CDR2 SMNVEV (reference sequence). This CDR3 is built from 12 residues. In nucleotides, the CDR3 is TGTGCCAGCAGGACAGGGGGCATTGGCTACACCTTC. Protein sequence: CASRTGGIGYTF.

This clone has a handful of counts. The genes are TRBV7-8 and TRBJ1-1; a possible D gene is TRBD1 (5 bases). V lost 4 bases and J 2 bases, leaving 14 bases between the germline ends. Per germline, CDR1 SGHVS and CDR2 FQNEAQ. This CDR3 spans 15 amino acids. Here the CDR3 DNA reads TGTGCCAGCAGCTCAATGACAGCTACAAACACTGAAGCTTTCTTT. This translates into CASSSMTATNTEAFF.

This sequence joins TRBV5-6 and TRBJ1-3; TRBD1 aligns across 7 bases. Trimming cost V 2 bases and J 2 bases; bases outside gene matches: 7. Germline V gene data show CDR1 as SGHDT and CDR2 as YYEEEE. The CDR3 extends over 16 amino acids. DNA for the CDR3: TGTGCCAGCAGCTTCACCGGGACAGACCCTGGAAACACCATATATTTT. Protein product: CASSFTGTDPGNTIYF.

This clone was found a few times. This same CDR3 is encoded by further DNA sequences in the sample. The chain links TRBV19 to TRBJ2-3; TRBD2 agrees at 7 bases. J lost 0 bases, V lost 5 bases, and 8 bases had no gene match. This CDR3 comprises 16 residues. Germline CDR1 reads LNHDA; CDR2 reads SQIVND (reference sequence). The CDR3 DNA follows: TGTGCCAGTAGTGTCGCTAGCGGTTTGAGCACAGATACGCAGTATTTT. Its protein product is CASSVASGLSTDTQYF.

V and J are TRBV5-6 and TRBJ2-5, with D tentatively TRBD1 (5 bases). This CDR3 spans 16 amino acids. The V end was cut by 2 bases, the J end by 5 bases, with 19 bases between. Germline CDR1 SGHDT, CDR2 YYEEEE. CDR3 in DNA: TGTGCCAGCAGCTTAAGGGGCTCGAGTACTTTGGAGACCCAGTACTTC. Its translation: CASSLRGSSTLETQYF.

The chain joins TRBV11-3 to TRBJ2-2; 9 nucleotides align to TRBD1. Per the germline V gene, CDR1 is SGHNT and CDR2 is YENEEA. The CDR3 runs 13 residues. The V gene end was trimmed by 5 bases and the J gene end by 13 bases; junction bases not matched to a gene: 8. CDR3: CASSLQGAEGLFF. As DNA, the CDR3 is TGTGCCAGCAGCCTACAGGGGGCGGAAGGGCTGTTTTTT.

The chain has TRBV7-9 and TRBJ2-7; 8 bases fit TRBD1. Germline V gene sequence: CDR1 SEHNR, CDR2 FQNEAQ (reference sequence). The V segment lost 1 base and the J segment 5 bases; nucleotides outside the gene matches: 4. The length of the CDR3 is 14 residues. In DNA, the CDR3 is TGTGCCAGCAGCTTAGAGGACAGGGCCCACGAGCAGTACTTC. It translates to CASSLEDRAHEQYF.

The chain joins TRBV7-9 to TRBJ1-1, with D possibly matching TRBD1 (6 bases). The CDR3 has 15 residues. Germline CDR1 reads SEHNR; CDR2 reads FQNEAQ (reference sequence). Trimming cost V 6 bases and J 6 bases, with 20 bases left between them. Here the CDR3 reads CASRRATGPDAEAFF. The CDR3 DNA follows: TGTGCCAGCAGACGAGCTACAGGGCCCGACGCTGAAGCTTTCTTT.

CDR3 DNA: TGTGCCACCAGCAGAGAGGGGGGTTCGGAGACCCAGTACTTC. This encodes CATSREGGSETQYF. This chain links TRBV15 with TRBJ2-5; tentatively, D is TRBD2 (6 bases). The germline CDR1 and CDR2 sequences are LNHNV and YYDKDF (reference sequence). V was clipped by 0 bases and J by 5 bases, with 10 bases between them. This CDR3 spans 14 amino acids.

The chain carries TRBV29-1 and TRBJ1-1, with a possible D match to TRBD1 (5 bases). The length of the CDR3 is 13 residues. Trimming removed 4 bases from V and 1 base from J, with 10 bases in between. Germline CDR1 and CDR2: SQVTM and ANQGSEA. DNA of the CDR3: TGCAGCGTTGGCAGGGATGGGAACACTGAAGCTTTCTTT. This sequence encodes CSVGRDGNTEAFF.

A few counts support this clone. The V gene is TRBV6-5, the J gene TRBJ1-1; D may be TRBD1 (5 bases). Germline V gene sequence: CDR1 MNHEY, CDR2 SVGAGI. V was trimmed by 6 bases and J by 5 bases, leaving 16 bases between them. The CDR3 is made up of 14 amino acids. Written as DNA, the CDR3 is TGTGCCAGCAGATACGGGCAGGGAGGAACTGAAGCTTTCTTT. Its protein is CASRYGQGGTEAFF.

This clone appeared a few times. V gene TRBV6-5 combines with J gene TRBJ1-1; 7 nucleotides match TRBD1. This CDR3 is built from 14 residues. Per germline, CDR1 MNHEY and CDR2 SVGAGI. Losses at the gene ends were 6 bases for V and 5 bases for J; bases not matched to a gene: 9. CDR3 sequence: CASRYPGGGTEAFF. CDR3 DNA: TGTGCCAGCAGGTATCCAGGGGGTGGTACTGAAGCTTTCTTT.

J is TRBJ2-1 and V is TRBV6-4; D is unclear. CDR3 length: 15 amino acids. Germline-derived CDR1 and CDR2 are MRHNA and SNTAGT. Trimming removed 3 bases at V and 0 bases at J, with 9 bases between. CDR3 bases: TGTGCCAGCAGTGAGCTATCCTCCTCCTACAATGAGCAGTTCTTC. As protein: CASSELSSSYNEQFF.

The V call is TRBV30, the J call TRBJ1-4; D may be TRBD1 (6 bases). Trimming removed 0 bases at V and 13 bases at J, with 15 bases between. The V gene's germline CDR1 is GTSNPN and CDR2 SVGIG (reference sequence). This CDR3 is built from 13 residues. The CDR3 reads CAWSVRLRDTLFF. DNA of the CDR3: TGTGCCTGGAGTGTACGACTCCGGGACACACTGTTTTTT.

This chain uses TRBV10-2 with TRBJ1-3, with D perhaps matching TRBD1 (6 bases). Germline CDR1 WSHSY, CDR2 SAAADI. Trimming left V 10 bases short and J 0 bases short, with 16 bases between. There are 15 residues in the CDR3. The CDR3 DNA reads TGCGCCATAGCCAGGGGCGCCAGCTCTGGAAACACCATATATTTT. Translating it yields CAIARGASSGNTIYF.

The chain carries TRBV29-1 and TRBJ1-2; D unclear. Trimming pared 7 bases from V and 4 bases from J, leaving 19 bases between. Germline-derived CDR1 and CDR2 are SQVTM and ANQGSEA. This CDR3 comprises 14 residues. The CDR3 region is CSATGTEPGYGYTF. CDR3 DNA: TGCAGCGCGACGGGAACAGAACCTGGCTATGGCTACACCTTC.

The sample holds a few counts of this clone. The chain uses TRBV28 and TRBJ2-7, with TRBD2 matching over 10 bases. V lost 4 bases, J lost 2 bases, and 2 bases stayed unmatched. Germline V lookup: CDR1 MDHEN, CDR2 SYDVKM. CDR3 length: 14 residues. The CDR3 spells CASSSSGSTYEQYF. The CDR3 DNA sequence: TGTGCCAGCAGTTCTAGCGGGAGTACCTACGAGCAGTACTTC.

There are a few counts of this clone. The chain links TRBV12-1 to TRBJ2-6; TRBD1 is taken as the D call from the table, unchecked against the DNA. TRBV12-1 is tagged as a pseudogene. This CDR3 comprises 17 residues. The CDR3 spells CASSLGTGSSGANVLTF. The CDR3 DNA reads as TGTGCCAGCAGCTTGGGGACAGGTAGCTCTGGGGCCAACGTCCTGACTTTC.

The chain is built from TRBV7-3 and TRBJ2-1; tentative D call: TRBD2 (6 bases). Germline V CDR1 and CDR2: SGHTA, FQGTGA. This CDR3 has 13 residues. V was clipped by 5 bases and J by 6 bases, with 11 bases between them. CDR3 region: CASSAGDFNEQFF. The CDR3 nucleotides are TGTGCCAGCAGCGCCGGGGACTTCAATGAGCAGTTCTTC.

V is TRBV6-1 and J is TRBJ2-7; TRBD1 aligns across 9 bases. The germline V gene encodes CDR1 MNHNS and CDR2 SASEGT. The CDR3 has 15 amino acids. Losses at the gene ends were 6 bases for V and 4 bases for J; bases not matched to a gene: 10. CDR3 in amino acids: CASRQAGTGLYEQYF. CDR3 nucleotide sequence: TGTGCCAGCAGGCAAGCCGGGACAGGGTTATACGAGCAGTACTTC.

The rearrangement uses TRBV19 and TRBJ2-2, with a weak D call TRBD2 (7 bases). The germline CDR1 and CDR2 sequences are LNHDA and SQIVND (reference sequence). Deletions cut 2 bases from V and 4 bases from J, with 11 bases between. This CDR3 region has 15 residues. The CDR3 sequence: CASSIRGRVTGELFF. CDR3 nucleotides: TGTGCCAGTAGTATAAGGGGGAGGGTCACCGGGGAGCTGTTTTTT. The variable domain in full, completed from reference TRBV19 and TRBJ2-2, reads DGGITQSPKYLFRKEGQNVTLSCEQNLNHDAMYWYRQDPGQGLRLIYYSQIVNDFQKGDIAEGYSVSREKKESFPLTVTSAQKNPTAFYLCASSIRGRVTGELFFGEGSRLTVL.

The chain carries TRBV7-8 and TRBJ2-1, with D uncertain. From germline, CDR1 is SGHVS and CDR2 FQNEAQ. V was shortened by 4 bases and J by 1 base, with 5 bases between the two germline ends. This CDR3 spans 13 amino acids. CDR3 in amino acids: CASSSESYNEQFF. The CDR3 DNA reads TGTGCCAGCAGCTCTGAGTCCTACAATGAGCAGTTCTTC.

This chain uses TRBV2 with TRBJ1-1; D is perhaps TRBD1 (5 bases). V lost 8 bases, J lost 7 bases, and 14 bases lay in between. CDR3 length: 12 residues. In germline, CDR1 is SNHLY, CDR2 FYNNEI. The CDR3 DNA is TGTGCCAGCGACGGGGGTTTCTTTGAAGCTTTCTTT. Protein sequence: CASDGGFFEAFF. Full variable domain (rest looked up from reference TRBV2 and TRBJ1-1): EPEVTQTPSHQVTQMGQEVILRCVPISNHLYFYWYRQILGQKVEFLVSFYNNEISEKSEIFDDQFSVERPDGSNFTLKIRSTKLEDSAMYFCASDGGFFEAFFGQGTRLTVV.

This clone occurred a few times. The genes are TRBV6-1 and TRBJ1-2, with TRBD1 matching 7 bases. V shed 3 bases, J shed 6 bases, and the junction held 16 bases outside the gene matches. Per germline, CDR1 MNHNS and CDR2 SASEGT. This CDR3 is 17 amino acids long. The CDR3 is CASSDHRGGGGSHGYTF. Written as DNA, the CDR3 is TGTGCCAGCAGTGATCACAGGGGTGGTGGTGGGTCCCATGGCTACACCTTC.

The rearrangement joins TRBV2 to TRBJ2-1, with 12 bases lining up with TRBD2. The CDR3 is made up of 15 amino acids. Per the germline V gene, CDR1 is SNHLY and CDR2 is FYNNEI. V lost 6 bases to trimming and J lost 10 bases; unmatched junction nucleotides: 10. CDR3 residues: CASRQRTSGGQEQFF. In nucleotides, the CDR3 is TGTGCCAGCAGACAACGCACTAGCGGGGGGCAAGAGCAGTTCTTC.

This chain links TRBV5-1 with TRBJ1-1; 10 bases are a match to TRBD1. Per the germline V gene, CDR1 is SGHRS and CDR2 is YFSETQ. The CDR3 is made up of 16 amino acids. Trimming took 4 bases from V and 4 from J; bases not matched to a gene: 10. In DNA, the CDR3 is TGCGCCAGCAGCCCACGGACAGGGGGAATGAGCACTGAAGCTTTCTTT. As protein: CASSPRTGGMSTEAFF.

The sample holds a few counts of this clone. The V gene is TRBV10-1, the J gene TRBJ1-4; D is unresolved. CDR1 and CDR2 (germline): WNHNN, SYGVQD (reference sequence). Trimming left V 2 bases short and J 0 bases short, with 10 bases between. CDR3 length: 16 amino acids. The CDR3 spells CASSEERVATNEKLFF. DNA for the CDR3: TGCGCCAGCAGTGAGGAACGGGTAGCAACTAATGAAAAACTGTTTTTT.